The 19 T cell receptor beta chains given below trace back to one sample, sequenced in a study of patients and donors after allogeneic stem cell transplantation. TCRdb processed the RT-PCR reads anew with MiXCR; each CDR3 protein has one entry. The sample yields about 960,000 distinct CDR3 sequences, more than 15% seen once. Material for sequencing was blood, either unsorted or a sorted T cell fraction (not recorded which). The receptors were sampled from a human donor who was either an allogeneic HSCT recipient or a stem cell or donor lymphocyte infusion donor (not recorded which). It is not recorded whose cells these are; they may come from a transplant donor.

This clonotype was observed a handful of times. The chain joins TRBV12-3 or TRBV12-4 to TRBJ1-3, with a weak D call TRBD1 (5 bases). V was shortened by 3 bases and J by 4 bases, with 16 bases between the two germline ends. The CDR3 totals 16 residues. CDR3 region: CASSFLSGSAGNTIYF. CDR3 bases: TGTGCCAGCAGTTTTCTCTCAGGGAGCGCCGGAAACACCATATATTTT.

This sequence joins TRBV20-1 and TRBJ2-7, with D possibly TRBD1 on 6 matching bases. Trimming took 3 bases from V and 2 from J, leaving 14 bases between them. This CDR3 is built from 14 residues. The V gene's germline CDR1 is DFQATT and CDR2 SNEGSKA (reference sequence). As DNA, the CDR3 is TGCAGTGCTAGCGGGATGGGGGCCCCCTACGAGCAGTACTTC. Protein product: CSASGMGAPYEQYF.

DNA of the CDR3: TGTGCCAGCAGCGAGGGATCCGGGACAGGGAACTATGGCTACACCTTC. This gives the protein CASSEGSGTGNYGYTF. The chain couples TRBV9 to TRBJ1-2; 9 nucleotides agree with TRBD1. The CDR3 has 16 amino acids. The V gene end was trimmed by 3 bases and the J gene end by 2 bases; junction bases not matched to a gene: 8. Germline lookup yields CDR1 SGDLS and CDR2 YYNGEE. The entire variable domain, with the rest obtained from reference TRBV9 and TRBJ1-2, is as follows: DSGVTQTPKHLITATGQRVTLRCSPRSGDLSVYWYQQSLDQGLQFLIQYYNGEERAKGNILERFSAQQFPDLHSELNLSSLELGDSALYFCASSEGSGTGNYGYTFGSGTRLTVV.

This clonotype was observed a handful of times. This chain links TRBV6-2 or TRBV6-3 with TRBJ1-3; D remains unclear. Germline V lookup: CDR1 MNHEY, CDR2 SVGEGT. CDR3 length equals 11 residues. Trimming removed 8 bases from V and 4 bases from J, with 6 bases in between. The CDR3 sequence is CASQDGNTIYF. CDR3 DNA: TGTGCCAGCCAAGACGGAAACACCATATATTTT.

The chain has TRBV9 and TRBJ2-7; D possibly corresponds to TRBD1 (5 bases). Trimming took 0 bases from V and 2 from J, leaving 12 bases between them. The CDR3 consists of 15 residues. Germline CDR1 SGDLS, CDR2 YYNGEE. The CDR3 sequence is CASSVGTRGPYEQYF. CDR3 in DNA: TGTGCCAGCAGCGTAGGGACAAGAGGACCCTACGAGCAGTACTTC. The entire variable domain, with the rest obtained from reference TRBV9 and TRBJ2-7, is as follows: DSGVTQTPKHLITATGQRVTLRCSPRSGDLSVYWYQQSLDQGLQFLIQYYNGEERAKGNILERFSAQQFPDLHSELNLSSLELGDSALYFCASSVGTRGPYEQYFGPGTRLTVT.

This clonotype came up many times. J is TRBJ1-3 and V is TRBV5-1, with D uncertain. Germline CDR1 SGHRS, CDR2 YFSETQ. This CDR3 region has 15 residues. V lost 0 bases and J lost 2, with 9 bases in between. The CDR3 is CASSLDSQPGNTIYF. The CDR3 DNA is TGCGCCAGCAGCTTGGACTCCCAGCCTGGAAACACCATATATTTT.

This clonotype was seen a handful of times. The genes are TRBV6-1 and TRBJ2-5, with D perhaps being TRBD1 or TRBD2 (5 bases each). V was pared by 7 bases and J by 5 bases, with 20 bases between. CDR1 and CDR2 (germline): MNHNS, SASEGT. The CDR3 runs to 15 residues. CDR3 coding DNA: TGTGCCAGCACCCCACTCGGGGCAGGGACCGAGACCCAGTACTTC. Protein product: CASTPLGAGTETQYF.

This clonotype was seen more than once but under ten times. V and J are TRBV9 and TRBJ1-1, with 7 nucleotides matching TRBD1. J gave up 7 bases and V 0 bases, and 6 bases lay outside the gene matches. This CDR3 contains 14 residues. Germline V gene sequence: CDR1 SGDLS, CDR2 YYNGEE. CDR3 coding DNA: TGTGCCAGCAGCGTAGGTCGACAGGGCGGTGAAGCTTTCTTT. Translating gives CASSVGRQGGEAFF.

The sample holds a few counts of this clonotype. The rearrangement links TRBV12-3 or TRBV12-4 to TRBJ1-4; 9 bases agree with TRBD1. After removal of 7 bases from V and 8 bases from J, the junction contained 14 bases not matched to a gene. This CDR3 is built from 16 residues. This chain's CDR3 is CASTMPPGQGGEKLFF. CDR3 sequence (DNA): TGTGCCAGCACTATGCCCCCGGGACAGGGTGGGGAAAAACTGTTTTTT.

At least ten counts were recorded for this clonotype. The chain carries TRBV29-1 and TRBJ1-4, with D perhaps matching TRBD1 (6 bases). V lost 3 bases to trimming and J lost 1 base, with 12 bases between them. The CDR3 spans 15 residues. In germline, CDR1 is SQVTM, CDR2 ANQGSEA. The CDR3 region is CSVDRQGRTNEKLFF. DNA for the CDR3: TGCAGCGTTGATAGGCAGGGGCGAACTAATGAAAAACTGTTTTTT.

This clonotype was found a few times. The chain couples TRBV6-1 to TRBJ2-1; D remains unclear. The CDR3 is 13 amino acids. Between the trimmed V and J ends, which lost 3 bases and 4 bases, there was a span of 7 bases. The germline gives CDR1 MNHNS, CDR2 SASEGT. CDR3 region: CASSEVDYNEQFF. CDR3 coding DNA: TGTGCCAGCAGTGAGGTAGATTACAATGAGCAGTTCTTC.

This clonotype has a handful of counts. The CDR3 protein is CASSLKRGGRGNEQFF. The CDR3 region has the DNA TGTGCCAGCAGCCTAAAGCGGGGGGGCCGGGGCAATGAGCAGTTCTTC. The gene calls are TRBV7-2 and TRBJ2-1; 10 bases align to TRBD2. V shed 5 bases and J 6 bases; nucleotides not matched to a gene: 10. CDR3 size: 16 residues. CDR1 and CDR2 from the germline V gene are SGHTA and FQGNSA. Complete variable domain (other parts from reference TRBV7-2 and TRBJ2-1): GAGVSQSPSNKVTEKGKDVELRCDPISGHTALYWYRQSLGQGLEFLIYFQGNSAPDKSGLPSDRFSAERTGGSVSTLTIQRTQQEDSAVYLCASSLKRGGRGNEQFFGPGTRLTVL.

The chain recombines TRBV14 with TRBJ1-2; 8 positions match TRBD1. Germline lookup yields CDR1 SGHDN and CDR2 FVKESK. This CDR3 is built from 17 residues. V shed 2 bases, J shed 6 bases, and the junction held 14 bases outside the gene matches. In DNA, the CDR3 is TGTGCCAGCAGCCAAAGACCCGGACAGGGAGGGCTTGATGGCTACACCTTC. It yields the protein CASSQRPGQGGLDGYTF.

The V and J genes are TRBV10-3 and TRBJ2-2; D remains unclear. The CDR3 contains 14 residues. Germline CDR1 reads ENHRY; CDR2 reads SYGVKD. Trimming took off 0 bases at V and 4 bases at J, with 6 bases between the two ends. CDR3 sequence: CAISESRATGELFF. CDR3 DNA: TGTGCCATCAGTGAGTCAAGGGCCACCGGGGAGCTGTTTTTT.

CDR3 bases: TGTGCCTGGAGTGGGGGACAGGCCAAAAACTATGGCTACACCTTC. This translates into CAWSGGQAKNYGYTF. The chain uses TRBV30 and TRBJ1-2; 8 bases match TRBD1. The trim removed 1 base at V and 2 bases at J, leaving 6 bases unmatched. The CDR3 length is 15 residues. Per the germline V gene, CDR1 is GTSNPN and CDR2 is SVGIG (reference sequence).

This clonotype was recorded many times. The J gene is TRBJ1-5, the V gene TRBV12-3 or TRBV12-4, with 9 bases lining up with TRBD1. CDR3 length equals 16 residues. With 5 bases clipped from V and 4 bases from J, the junction kept 9 bases outside the gene matches. The CDR3 nucleotides are TGTGCCAGCAGTCTCAGGCCGACAGGGGGGAATCAGCCCCAGCATTTT. Translation gives CASSLRPTGGNQPQHF.

This clonotype was counted a few times. The chain has TRBV18 and TRBJ2-7; TRBD2 might be the D (6 bases). In germline, CDR1 is KGHSH, CDR2 LQKENI. The CDR3 length is 14 residues. Between the trimmed V and J ends, which lost 2 bases and 1 base, there was a span of 9 bases. CDR3 sequence reads: CASSPGGVSYEQYF. In DNA, the CDR3 is TGTGCCAGCTCACCAGGAGGGGTGTCCTACGAGCAGTACTTC.

The CDR3 region has the DNA TGTGCCAGCAGGGTACTTAGGGCAGGGAGCTACAATGAGCAGTTCTTC. Its protein is CASRVLRAGSYNEQFF. V is TRBV21-1 and J is TRBJ2-1; TRBD1 reflects the table's D call only, with no check against the DNA. TRBV21-1 is tagged as a pseudogene. The CDR3 has 16 amino acids.

The sample holds a few counts of this clonotype. The chain combines TRBV24-1 with TRBJ2-1; TRBD1 might be the D (6 bases). V gave up 5 bases and J gave up 3 bases, with 10 bases separating them. CDR1 KGHDR and CDR2 SFDVKD come from the germline V gene. The length of the CDR3 is 14 residues. The CDR3 bases are TGTGCCACCAGTGGCAGGGGCAACTACAATGAGCAGTTCTTC. It translates to CATSGRGNYNEQFF.